This TCR beta chain was sequenced during a study of identical twins. General study findings and limits: With monozygotic twins, out-of-frame TCR alpha sharing exceeded what models estimated.

From the 5' RACE reads, TCRdb called clonotypes with MiXCR, one entry per CDR3 protein. The sample holds 300,000 to 400,000 distinct CDR3 sequences, around an eighth seen once. Healthy Caucasians provided all donations. This clonotype came up many times. Antigen: not known. Germline CDR1 reads SGHKS; CDR2 reads YYEKEE (reference sequence). This CDR3 spans 14 amino acids. Trimming pared 0 bases from V and 4 bases from J, leaving 8 bases between. These same data were also listed under a study on yellow fever vaccine responses in identical twins. That source reports: Reports say the vaccine T cell response in twins looked partly convergent and partly personalized.

The sequencing input was CD8+ T cells sorted from blood. This sequence originates from a woman under 30 in good health. The chain has TRBV5-5 and TRBJ2-1; possible D gene TRBD2, 6 bases. The CDR3 here is CASSLGLVYNEQFF. DNA for the CDR3: TGTGCCAGCAGCTTGGGACTAGTTTACAATGAGCAGTTCTTC.